This TCR beta chain was identified during a study of blood T cell repertoires in COVID-19. Study background: The samples span acute and convalescent COVID-19 from the United States, Italy and Spain.

Some clones are missing from TCRdb's copy, which holds only in-frame ones; the method was immunoSEQ multiplex PCR. The sample contains 84,000 or so clones, over 65% of which appear only once. Trimming cost V 2 bases and J 2 bases; bases outside gene matches: 4. CDR3 length: 16 amino acids. In germline, CDR1 is SNHLY, CDR2 FYNNEI. What was sequenced was peripheral blood. J is TRBJ2-5 and V is TRBV2; 11 bases are shared with TRBD2. The source of this sequence is a human donor in a cohort sampled during active COVID-19. CDR3 DNA: TGTGCCAGCAGTGAATTTAGCGGGAGGGGACAAGAGACCCAGTACTTC. The encoded protein is CASSEFSGRGQETQYF.